One T cell receptor (beta chain) is described in this entry. Its recognized antigen is unknown. This could be a read error, since a much larger clone is one nucleotide away. In the same sample, other DNA sequences code for this CDR3. Before undergoing thyroid surgery, none of the patients had been given any kind of treatment. Using T-cell receptor beta sequencing, the study looked back at clinical samples from patients collected from about 2011 to 2018. The data were obtained in a study of metastatic and nonmetastatic thyroid tumors (dated by TCRdb to 2020 to 2021). In the study overall: Repertoires were compared across peripheral blood and tumor or nodule tissue samples from malignant and benign thyroid patients. Broad study findings and their caveats: In both blood and tumor samples, malignant tumors were reported to have significantly higher TCR beta diversity than benign nodules.

Trimmed from V: 9 bases; trimmed from J: 3 bases; junction bases lacking a gene match: 10. Per the germline V gene, SGHDN is the CDR1 and FVKESK is the CDR2. The CDR3 goes from the cysteine to the phenylalanine over 15 residues. Left in the record is the CDR3 DNA by itself, 45 bases read in frame from the first base. Library prep was done by PCR. Sequencing was carried out with an Illumina HiSeq 4000. High-throughput sequencing was used to profile the TCR beta-chain CDR3 region of each patient. As for the authors' bioinformatics: A classifier to discriminate distant-metastatic papillary thyroid cancer patients was built from CDR3 differences across clinicopathological groups. The Shannon index was used to measure repertoire diversity, and the Morisita-Horn index was used to measure how similar tumor and blood repertoires were. TCRdb trimmed public reads at Q25 via fastp, called clones via MiXCR and kept in-frame beta chains. The V and J calls follow TCRdb's processing rather than the paper's. The sample records 15,000 to 20,000 clones, about 22% of which are singletons. Jointly, the top ten make up 21% of the sample.

The TCR originated in a female donor with papillary thyroid cancer or a benign thyroid nodule (not recorded which). Some clones in this sample may be carry-over from other donors' samples. Recombination connected TRBV14 to TRBJ2-3; 9 bases in the junction line up with TRBD1. The specimen was adjacent normal tissue. The CDR3 has the sequence CASSLTGGLTDTQYF. The DNA sequence is TGTGCCAGTAGTCTGACAGGGGGTTTAACAGATACGCAGTATTTT.